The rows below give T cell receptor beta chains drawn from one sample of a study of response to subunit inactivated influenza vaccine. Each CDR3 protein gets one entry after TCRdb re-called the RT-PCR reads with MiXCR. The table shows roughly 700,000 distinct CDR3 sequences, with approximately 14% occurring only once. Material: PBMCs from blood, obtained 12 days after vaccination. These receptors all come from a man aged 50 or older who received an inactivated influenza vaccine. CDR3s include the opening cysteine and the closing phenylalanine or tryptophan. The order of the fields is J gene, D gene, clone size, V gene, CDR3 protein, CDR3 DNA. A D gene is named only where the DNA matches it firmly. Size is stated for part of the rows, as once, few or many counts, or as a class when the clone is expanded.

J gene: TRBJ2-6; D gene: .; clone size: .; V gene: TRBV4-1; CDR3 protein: CASSEDTGSGANVLTF; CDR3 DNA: TGCGCCAGCAGCGAAGATACAGGGTCTGGGGCCAACGTCCTGACTTTC
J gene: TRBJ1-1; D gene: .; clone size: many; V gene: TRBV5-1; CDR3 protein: CASSLSRQLNTEAFF; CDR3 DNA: TGCGCCAGCAGCTTGTCACGCCAGTTGAACACTGAAGCTTTCTTT
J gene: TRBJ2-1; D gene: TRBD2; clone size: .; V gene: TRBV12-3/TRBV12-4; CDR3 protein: CASTFTPSGRAHEQFF; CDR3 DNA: TGTGCCAGCACCTTTACCCCTAGCGGGAGGGCCCATGAGCAGTTCTTC
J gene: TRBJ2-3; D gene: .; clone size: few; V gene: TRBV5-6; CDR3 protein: CASSLNGGARTDTQYF; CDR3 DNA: TGTGCCAGCAGCTTGAATGGGGGGGCGCGCACAGATACGCAGTATTTT
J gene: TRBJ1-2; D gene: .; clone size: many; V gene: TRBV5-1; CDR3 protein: CASSKFTTGQDYGYTF; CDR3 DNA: TGCGCCAGCAGCAAGTTTACGACAGGTCAAGACTATGGCTACACCTTC
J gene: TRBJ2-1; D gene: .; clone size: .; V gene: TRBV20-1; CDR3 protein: CSARDAASSYNEQFF; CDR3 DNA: TGCAGTGCTAGAGATGCAGCGAGCTCCTACAATGAGCAGTTCTTC
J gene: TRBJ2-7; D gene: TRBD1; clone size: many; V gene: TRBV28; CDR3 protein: CASSSIFGTGEQYF; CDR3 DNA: TGTGCCAGCAGTTCTATTTTCGGGACAGGGGAGCAGTACTTC
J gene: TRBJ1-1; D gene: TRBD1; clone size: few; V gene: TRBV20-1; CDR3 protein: CSAEGQGTQSEAFF; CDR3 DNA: TGCAGTGCCGAAGGACAGGGGACGCAAAGTGAAGCTTTCTTT
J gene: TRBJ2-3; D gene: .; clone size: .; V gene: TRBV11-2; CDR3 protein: CASSQGSRVRTDTQYF; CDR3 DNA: TGTGCCAGCAGCCAGGGGTCCAGGGTCAGAACAGATACGCAGTATTTT
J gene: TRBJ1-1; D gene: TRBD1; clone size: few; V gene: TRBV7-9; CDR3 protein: CASSSGQMNTEAFF; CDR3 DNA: TGTGCCAGCAGCTCGGGACAGATGAACACTGAAGCTTTCTTT
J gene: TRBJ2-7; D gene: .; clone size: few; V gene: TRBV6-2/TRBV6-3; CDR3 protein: CASSYSRVTGISYEQYF; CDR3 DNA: TGTGCCAGCAGTTACTCGAGGGTAACAGGTATCTCCTACGAGCAGTACTTC
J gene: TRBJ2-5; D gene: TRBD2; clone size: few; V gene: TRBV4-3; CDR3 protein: CASSQSSGGYETQYF; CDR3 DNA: TGCGCCAGCAGCCAATCTAGCGGGGGGTACGAGACCCAGTACTTC
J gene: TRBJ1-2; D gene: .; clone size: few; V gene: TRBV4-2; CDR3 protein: CASSQDYGSRGGGYTF; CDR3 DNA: TGTGCCAGCAGCCAAGATTATGGGAGCAGGGGCGGTGGCTACACCTTC
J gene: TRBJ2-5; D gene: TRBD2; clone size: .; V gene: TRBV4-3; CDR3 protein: CASSDLAGQETQYF; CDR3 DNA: TGCGCCAGCAGCGACCTAGCGGGGCAAGAGACCCAGTACTTC
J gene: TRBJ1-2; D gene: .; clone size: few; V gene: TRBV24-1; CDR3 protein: CATSGSDRASYGYTF; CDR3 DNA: TGTGCCACCAGTGGTTCGGACAGAGCAAGTTATGGCTACACCTTC
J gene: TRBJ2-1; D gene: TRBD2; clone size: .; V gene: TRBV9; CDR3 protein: CASSVGLADNEQFF; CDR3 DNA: TGTGCCAGCAGCGTGGGACTAGCGGACAATGAGCAGTTCTTC
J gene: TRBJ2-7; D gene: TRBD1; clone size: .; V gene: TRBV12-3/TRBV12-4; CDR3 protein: CASSLTGVAAYEQYF; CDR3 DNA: TGTGCCAGCAGTCTTACAGGGGTAGCAGCCTACGAGCAGTACTTC
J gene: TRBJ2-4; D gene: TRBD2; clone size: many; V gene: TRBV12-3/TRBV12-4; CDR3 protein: CASSLAGLLAKNIQYF; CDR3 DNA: TGTGCCAGCAGCTTAGCGGGCCTTCTAGCCAAAAACATTCAGTACTTC
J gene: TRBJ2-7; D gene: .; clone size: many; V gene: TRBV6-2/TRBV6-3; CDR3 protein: CASSFGSSEQYF; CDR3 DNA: TGTGCCAGCAGTTTCGGTTCTTCCGAGCAGTACTTC
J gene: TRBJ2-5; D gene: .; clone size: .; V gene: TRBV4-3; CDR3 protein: CASSQDMGEFDFKNQETQYF; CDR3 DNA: TGCGCCAGCAGCCAAGATATGGGGGAGTTTGACTTCAAGAACCAAGAGACCCAGTACTTC
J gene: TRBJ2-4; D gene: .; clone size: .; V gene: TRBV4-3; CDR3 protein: CASSQGSGPTENIQYF; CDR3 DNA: TGCGCCAGCAGCCAAGGGTCAGGACCTACTGAAAACATTCAGTACTTC
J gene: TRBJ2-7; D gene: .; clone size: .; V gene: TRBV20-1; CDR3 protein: CSAMAGWGSYEQYF; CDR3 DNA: TGCAGTGCTATGGCGGGGTGGGGCTCCTACGAGCAGTACTTC
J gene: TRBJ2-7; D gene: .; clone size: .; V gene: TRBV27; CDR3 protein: CASSLDDSPSYEQYF; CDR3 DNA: TGTGCCAGCAGTTTGGATGACAGTCCATCCTACGAGCAGTACTTC
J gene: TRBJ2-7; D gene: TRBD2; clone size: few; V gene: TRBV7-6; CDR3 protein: CASSLGASGDPNYEQYF; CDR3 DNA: TGTGCCAGCAGCTTAGGGGCTAGCGGGGACCCCAACTACGAGCAGTACTTC
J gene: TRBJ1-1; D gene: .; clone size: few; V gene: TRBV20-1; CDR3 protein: CNPTQRRMNTEAFF; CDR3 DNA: TGCAATCCAACCCAGCGCCGCATGAACACTGAAGCTTTCTTT
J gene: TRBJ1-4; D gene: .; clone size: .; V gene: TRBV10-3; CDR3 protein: CAISEDRWEKLFF; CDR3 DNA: TGTGCCATCAGTGAGGACAGATGGGAAAAACTGTTTTTT
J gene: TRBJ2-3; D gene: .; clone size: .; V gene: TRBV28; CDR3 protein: CASSFPRNRGPAGYTQYF; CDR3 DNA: TGTGCCAGCAGTTTTCCCCGTAACCGGGGGCCGGCGGGATATACGCAGTATTTT
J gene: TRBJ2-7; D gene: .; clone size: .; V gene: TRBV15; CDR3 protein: CATSRRVGTEYEQYF; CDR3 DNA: TGTGCCACCAGCCGGAGGGTGGGGACAGAGTACGAGCAGTACTTC